The 2 T cell receptor beta chains given below trace back to one sample, sequenced in a study of cytomegalovirus exposure and HLA in healthy donors (dated by TCRdb to between 2016 and 2019). The library was built by means of the immunoSEQ multiplex PCR assay. The multiplex PCR relied on a mix of 60 forward primers for TCR Vbeta segments and 13 reverse primers for TCR Jbeta segments. TCRdb retrieved this table from immuneACCESS and kept in-frame rearrangements only. Not all clones are present; in checked studies, unresolved V genes account for under half, and no reason is known for the remainder. The sample profile shows over 200,000 clones; about 83% of them were found once. About 1.2% of the sample goes to the ten largest clones. The sequenced sample consisted of PBMCs. These TCRs come from a human donor in good health.

This sequence joins TRBV29-1 and TRBJ2-1, with 13 bases fitting TRBD2. Germline values: CDR1 SQVTM, CDR2 ANQGSEA. The length of the CDR3 is 15 residues. The junction had 12 bases not matched to a gene; V was cut back by 8 bases and J by 8 bases. The CDR3 region has the DNA TGCAGCTTGAAACTAGCGGGAGGGCCGAGATATGAGCAGTTCTTC. Protein product: CSLKLAGGPRYEQFF.

Here the CDR3 DNA reads TGTGCCAGCAGCGTCAGGGCGAACACCGGGGAGCTGTTTTTT. The encoded protein is CASSVRANTGELFF. The chain joins TRBV14 to TRBJ2-2; the D gene is possibly TRBD1 (5 bases). Germline V gene sequence: CDR1 SGHDN, CDR2 FVKESK. The CDR3 has 14 amino acids. Trimming took 5 bases from V and 0 from J, leaving 7 bases between them.